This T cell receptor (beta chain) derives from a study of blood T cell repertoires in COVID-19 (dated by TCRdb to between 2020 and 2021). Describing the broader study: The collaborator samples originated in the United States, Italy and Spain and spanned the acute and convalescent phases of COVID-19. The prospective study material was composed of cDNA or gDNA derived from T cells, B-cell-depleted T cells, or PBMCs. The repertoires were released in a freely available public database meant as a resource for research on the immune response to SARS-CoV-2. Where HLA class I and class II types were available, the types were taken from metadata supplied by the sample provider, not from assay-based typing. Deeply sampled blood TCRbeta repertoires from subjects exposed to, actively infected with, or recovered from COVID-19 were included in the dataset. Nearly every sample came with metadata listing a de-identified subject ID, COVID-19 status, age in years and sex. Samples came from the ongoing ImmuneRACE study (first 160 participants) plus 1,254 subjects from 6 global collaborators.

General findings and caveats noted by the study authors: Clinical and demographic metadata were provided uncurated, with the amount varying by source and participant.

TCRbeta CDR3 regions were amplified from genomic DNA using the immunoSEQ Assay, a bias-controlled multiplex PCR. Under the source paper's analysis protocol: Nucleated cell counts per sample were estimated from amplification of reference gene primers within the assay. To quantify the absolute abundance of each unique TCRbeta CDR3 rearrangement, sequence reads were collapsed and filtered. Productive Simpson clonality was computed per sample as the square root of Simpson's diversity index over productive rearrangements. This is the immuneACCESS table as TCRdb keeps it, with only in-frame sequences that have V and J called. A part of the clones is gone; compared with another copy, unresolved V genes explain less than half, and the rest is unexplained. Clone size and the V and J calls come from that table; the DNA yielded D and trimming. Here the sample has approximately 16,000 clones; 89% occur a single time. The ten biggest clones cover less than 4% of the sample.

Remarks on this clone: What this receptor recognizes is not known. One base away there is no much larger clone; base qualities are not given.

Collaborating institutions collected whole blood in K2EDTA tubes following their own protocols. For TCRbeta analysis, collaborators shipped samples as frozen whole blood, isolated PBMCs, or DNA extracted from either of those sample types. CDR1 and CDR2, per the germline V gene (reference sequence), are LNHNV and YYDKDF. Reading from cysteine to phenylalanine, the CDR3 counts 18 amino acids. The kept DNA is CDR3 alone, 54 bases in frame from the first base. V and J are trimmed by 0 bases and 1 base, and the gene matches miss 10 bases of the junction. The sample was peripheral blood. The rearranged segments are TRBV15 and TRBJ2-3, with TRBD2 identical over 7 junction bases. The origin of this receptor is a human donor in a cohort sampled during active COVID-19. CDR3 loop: CATSRDPPGAGGTDTQYF. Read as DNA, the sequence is TGTGCCACCAGCAGAGACCCTCCGGGCGCGGGGGGCACAGATACGCAGTATTTT.